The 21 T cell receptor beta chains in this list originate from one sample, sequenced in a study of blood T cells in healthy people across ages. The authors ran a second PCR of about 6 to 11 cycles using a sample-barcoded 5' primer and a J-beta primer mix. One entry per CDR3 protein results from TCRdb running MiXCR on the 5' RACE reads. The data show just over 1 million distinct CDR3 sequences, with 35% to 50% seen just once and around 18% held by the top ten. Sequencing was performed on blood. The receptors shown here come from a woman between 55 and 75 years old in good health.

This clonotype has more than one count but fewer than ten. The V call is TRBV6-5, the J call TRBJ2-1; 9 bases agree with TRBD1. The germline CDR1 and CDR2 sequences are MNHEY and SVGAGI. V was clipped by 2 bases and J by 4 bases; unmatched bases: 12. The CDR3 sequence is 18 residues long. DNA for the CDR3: TGTGCCAGCAGTTACCGTCTGTCCGGGACAGGGAGGTACAATGAGCAGTTCTTC. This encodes CASSYRLSGTGRYNEQFF.

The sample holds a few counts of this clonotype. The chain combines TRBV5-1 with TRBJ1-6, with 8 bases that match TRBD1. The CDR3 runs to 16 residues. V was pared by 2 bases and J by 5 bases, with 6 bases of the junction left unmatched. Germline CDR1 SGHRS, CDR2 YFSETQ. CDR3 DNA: TGCGCCAGCAGCTTACTCGGGGACAGGAATAATTCACCCCTCCACTTT. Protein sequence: CASSLLGDRNNSPLHF.

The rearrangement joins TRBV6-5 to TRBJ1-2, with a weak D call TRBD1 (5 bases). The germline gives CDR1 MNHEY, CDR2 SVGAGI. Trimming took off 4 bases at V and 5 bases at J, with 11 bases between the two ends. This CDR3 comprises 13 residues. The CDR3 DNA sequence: TGTGCCAGCAGTTGGCGGGGCTCTTATGGCTACACCTTC. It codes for CASSWRGSYGYTF.

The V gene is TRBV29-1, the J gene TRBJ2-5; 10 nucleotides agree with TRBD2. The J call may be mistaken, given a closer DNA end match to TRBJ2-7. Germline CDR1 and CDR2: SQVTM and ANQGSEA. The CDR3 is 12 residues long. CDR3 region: CSVDTSGTEQYF. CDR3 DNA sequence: TGCAGCGTTGATACTAGCGGGACCGAGCAGTACTTC.

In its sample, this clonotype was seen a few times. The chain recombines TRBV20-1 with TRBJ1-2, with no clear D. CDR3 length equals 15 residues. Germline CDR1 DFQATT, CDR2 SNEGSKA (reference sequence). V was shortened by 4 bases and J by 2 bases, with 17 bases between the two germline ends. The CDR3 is CSATLAAGGNYGYTF. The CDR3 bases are TGCAGTGCTACCCTTGCAGCGGGAGGAAACTATGGCTACACCTTC.

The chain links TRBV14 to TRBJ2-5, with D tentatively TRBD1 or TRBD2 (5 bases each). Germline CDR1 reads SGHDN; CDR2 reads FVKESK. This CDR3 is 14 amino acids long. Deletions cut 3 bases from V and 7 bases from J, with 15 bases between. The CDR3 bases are TGTGCCAGCAGCCAGAGGGGCAGCGAAGGGACCCAGTACTTC. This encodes CASSQRGSEGTQYF.

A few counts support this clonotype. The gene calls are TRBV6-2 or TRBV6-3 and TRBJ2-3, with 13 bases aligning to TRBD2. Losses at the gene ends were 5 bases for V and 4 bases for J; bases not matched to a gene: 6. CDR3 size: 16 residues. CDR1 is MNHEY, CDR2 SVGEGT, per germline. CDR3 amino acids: CASSQMTSGRPDTQYF. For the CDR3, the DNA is TGTGCCAGCAGTCAAATGACTAGCGGGAGGCCAGATACGCAGTATTTT.

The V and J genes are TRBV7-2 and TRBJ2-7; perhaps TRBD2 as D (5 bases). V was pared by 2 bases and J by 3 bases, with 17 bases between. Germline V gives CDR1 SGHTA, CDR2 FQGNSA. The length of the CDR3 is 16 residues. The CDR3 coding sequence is TGTGCCAGCAGCTTATTGAGGACGGGATTGGGCTACGAGCAGTACTTC. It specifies CASSLLRTGLGYEQYF.

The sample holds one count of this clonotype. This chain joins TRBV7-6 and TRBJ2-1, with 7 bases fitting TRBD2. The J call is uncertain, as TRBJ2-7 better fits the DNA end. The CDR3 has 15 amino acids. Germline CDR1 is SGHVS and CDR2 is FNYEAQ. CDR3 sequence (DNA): TGTGCCAGCAGCTTAGGGGGGGGAGCCTACAATGAGCAGTACTTC. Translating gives CASSLGGGAYNEQYF.

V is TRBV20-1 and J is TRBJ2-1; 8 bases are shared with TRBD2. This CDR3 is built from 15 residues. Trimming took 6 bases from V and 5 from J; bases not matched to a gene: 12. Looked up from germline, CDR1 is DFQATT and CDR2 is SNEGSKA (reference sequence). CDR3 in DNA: TGCAGTGCCTCAATAGCGGGACGAGATGACAATGAGCAGTTCTTC. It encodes CSASIAGRDDNEQFF.

The CDR3 DNA sequence: TGTGCCAGCAGCTTAGCGCAAGCGACCACCGGGGAGCTGTTTTTT. It specifies CASSLAQATTGELFF. The gene calls are TRBV7-2 and TRBJ2-2; no definite D call. V was cut by 0 bases and J by 4 bases, with 9 bases left in between. Per the germline V gene, CDR1 is SGHTA and CDR2 is FQGNSA. CDR3 length: 15 amino acids.

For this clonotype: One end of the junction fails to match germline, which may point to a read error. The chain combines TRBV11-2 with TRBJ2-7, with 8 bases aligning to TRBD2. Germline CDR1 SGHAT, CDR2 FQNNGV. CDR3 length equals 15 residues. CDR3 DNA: TGTGCCGGCAGCTCTCAGAACGGGGGGGCCTACGAGCAGTACTTC. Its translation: CAGSSQNGGAYEQYF.

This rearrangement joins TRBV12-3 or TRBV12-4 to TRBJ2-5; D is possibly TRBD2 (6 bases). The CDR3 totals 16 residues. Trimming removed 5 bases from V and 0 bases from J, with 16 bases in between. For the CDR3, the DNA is TGTGCCAGCAGTCCACTCGGAGGGTCGTACCAAGAGACCCAGTACTTC. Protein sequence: CASSPLGGSYQETQYF.

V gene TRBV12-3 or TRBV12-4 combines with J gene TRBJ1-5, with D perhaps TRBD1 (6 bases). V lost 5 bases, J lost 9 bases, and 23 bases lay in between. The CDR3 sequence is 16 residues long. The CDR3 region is CASSGYPGQFLAPQHF. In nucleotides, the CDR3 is TGTGCCAGCAGTGGCTACCCGGGACAATTTTTGGCGCCCCAGCATTTT.

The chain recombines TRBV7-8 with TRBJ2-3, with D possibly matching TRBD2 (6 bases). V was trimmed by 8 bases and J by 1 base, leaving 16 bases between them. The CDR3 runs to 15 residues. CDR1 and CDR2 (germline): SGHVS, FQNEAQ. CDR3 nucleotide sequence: TGTGCCAGCGCCCCGCGGAGGGCTCGCACAGATACGCAGTATTTT. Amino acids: CASAPRRARTDTQYF.

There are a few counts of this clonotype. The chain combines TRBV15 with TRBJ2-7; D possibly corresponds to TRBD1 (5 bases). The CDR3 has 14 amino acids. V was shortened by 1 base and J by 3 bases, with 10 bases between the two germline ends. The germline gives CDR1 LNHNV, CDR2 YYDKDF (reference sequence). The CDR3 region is CATSRGRQNYEQYF. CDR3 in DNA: TGTGCCACCAGCAGAGGAAGACAGAACTACGAGCAGTACTTC.

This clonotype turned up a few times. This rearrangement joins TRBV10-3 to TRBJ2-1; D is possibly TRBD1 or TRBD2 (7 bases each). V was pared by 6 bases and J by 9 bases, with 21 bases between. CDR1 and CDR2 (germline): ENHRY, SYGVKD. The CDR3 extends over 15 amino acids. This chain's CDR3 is CAIRTRAGGEGEQFF. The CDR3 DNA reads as TGTGCCATCAGGACCCGGGCAGGGGGGGAAGGTGAGCAGTTCTTC.

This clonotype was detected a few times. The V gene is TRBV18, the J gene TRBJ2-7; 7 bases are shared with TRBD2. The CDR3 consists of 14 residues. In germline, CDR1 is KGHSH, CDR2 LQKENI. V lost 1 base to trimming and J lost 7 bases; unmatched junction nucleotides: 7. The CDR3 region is CASSPLTGEGEQYF. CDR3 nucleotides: TGTGCCAGCTCACCACTAACCGGGGAGGGGGAGCAGTACTTC.

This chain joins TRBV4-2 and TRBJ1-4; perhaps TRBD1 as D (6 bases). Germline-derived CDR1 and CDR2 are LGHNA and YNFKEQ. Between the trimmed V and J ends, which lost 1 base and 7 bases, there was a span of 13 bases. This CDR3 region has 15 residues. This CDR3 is CASSQVTGSGEKLFF. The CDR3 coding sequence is TGTGCCAGCAGCCAAGTCACAGGGTCAGGTGAAAAACTGTTTTTT.

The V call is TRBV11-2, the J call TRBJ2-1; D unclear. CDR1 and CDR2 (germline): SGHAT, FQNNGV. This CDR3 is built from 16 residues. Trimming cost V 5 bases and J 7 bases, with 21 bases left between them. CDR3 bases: TGTGCCAGCAGCCCGCATGGGGTGGCAGGTTTGAATGAGCAGTTCTTC. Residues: CASSPHGVAGLNEQFF.

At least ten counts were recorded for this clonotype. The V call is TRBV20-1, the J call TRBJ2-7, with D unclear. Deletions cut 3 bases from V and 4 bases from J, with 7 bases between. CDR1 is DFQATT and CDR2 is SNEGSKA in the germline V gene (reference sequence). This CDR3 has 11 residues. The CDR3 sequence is CSARLSYEQYF. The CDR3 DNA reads TGCAGTGCTAGGCTATCATACGAGCAGTACTTC.